The 10 T cell receptor beta chains in this list originate from one sample, sequenced in a study of T-cell reconstitution after alpha-beta-depleted transplantation in children. It was with unique molecular identifiers that the TCRbeta library was prepared. TCRdb fed the PCR reads into MiXCR, producing one record per CDR3 protein. The sample comprises around 800,000 distinct CDR3 sequences, around 15% of which are singletons, and roughly 5% rests with the top ten. The sequenced sample was PBMCs, mostly from graft donor cells, obtained 360 days after TCRalphabeta/CD19-depleted stem cell transplant. These receptors all stem from a male patient aged 5 to 17 who had a stem cell transplant for acute lymphoblastic leukemia, so the T cells may come from the graft donor.

This clonotype occurred many times. This chain links TRBV7-6 with TRBJ2-1; D not certain. CDR3 size: 15 residues. The germline CDR1 and CDR2 sequences are SGHVS and FNYEAQ. V dropped 1 base and J dropped 8 bases, with 15 bases sitting between them. The CDR3 loop is CASSLEERGFHEQFF. CDR3 nucleotides: TGTGCCAGCAGCTTAGAAGAGCGAGGCTTTCATGAGCAGTTCTTC.

A few counts support this clonotype. A junction boundary mismatches the germline segment, possibly from a read error. The chain recombines TRBV20-1 with TRBJ2-1; D is possibly TRBD2 (6 bases). CDR1 DFQATT and CDR2 SNEGSKA come from the germline V gene (reference sequence). The CDR3 totals 17 residues. This CDR3 is CCARDPRGFFFWRQQFF. The CDR3 nucleotides read TGCTGTGCTAGAGATCCACGGGGGTTCTTCTTCTGGAGACAGCAGTTCTTC.

This clonotype occurred a few times. The V and J genes are TRBV29-1 and TRBJ2-1; perhaps TRBD2 as D (6 bases). The CDR3 has 17 amino acids. Per the germline V gene, CDR1 is SQVTM and CDR2 is ANQGSEA. Trimming stripped 0 bases from V and 5 bases from J, with 20 bases between. The CDR3 DNA reads as TGCAGCGTTGAAGATGGGTGGGAGGCCTCCTCGAACAATGAGCAGTTCTTC. This codes for CSVEDGWEASSNNEQFF.

The chain uses TRBV15 and TRBJ2-3; the match to TRBD1 covers 8 bases. J lost 5 bases, V lost 0 bases, and 13 bases had no gene match. Germline V CDR1 and CDR2: LNHNV, YYDKDF (reference sequence). CDR3 length: 18 amino acids. The DNA of the CDR3 is TGTGCCACCAGCAGAGATCGAGGCGGGACAGGAGTTGTAGATACGCAGTATTTT. Translated: CATSRDRGGTGVVDTQYF.

The chain carries TRBV20-1 and TRBJ2-2, with D unclear. This CDR3 has 12 amino acids. Germline CDR1 and CDR2: DFQATT and SNEGSKA (reference sequence). Trimming took 0 bases from V and 7 from J, leaving 6 bases between them. CDR3 loop: CSARDTVGELFF. CDR3 coding DNA: TGCAGTGCTAGAGACACTGTCGGGGAGCTGTTTTTT.

The chain is built from TRBV5-1 and TRBJ2-2, with D possibly TRBD1 on 6 matching bases. Deletions cut 4 bases from V and 7 bases from J, with 17 bases between. Germline V gene sequence: CDR1 SGHRS, CDR2 YFSETQ. The CDR3 loop spans 15 amino acids. In DNA form, the CDR3 reads TGCGCCAGCAGCAAACAGGGAATCAGGTTCGGGGAGCTGTTTTTT. It specifies CASSKQGIRFGELFF.

This clonotype was counted between two and nine times. The J gene is TRBJ1-5, the V gene TRBV12-3 or TRBV12-4; D remains unclear. V lost 1 base and J lost 7, with 11 bases in between. The CDR3 runs to 14 residues. CDR3: CASSLESGGQPQHF. The CDR3 DNA follows: TGTGCCAGCAGTTTAGAAAGCGGAGGACAGCCCCAGCATTTT.

This clonotype turned up a few times. The J gene is TRBJ2-1, the V gene TRBV11-2, with D hard to call. The V end lost 5 bases, the J end lost 0 bases, and 17 bases lay between the germline ends. This CDR3 region has 17 residues. Germline loops: CDR1 SGHAT, CDR2 FQNNGV. In DNA form, the CDR3 reads TGTGCCAGCAGCCCTTCCCCTGGAGAGAGCTCCTACAATGAGCAGTTCTTC. As protein: CASSPSPGESSYNEQFF.

The V gene is TRBV30, the J gene TRBJ2-3; D might be TRBD2 (6 bases). Looked up from germline, CDR1 is GTSNPN and CDR2 is SVGIG (reference sequence). CDR3 size: 15 residues. The germline V and J ends were trimmed by 0 bases and 0 bases, with 10 bases remaining between them. The CDR3 here is CAWSVGGVSTDTQYF. The CDR3 DNA follows: TGTGCCTGGAGTGTGGGCGGGGTCAGCACAGATACGCAGTATTTT.

This clonotype was found a few times. The chain uses TRBV3-1 and TRBJ2-7; 10 bases are shared with TRBD1. This CDR3 contains 15 residues. Losses at the gene ends were 0 bases for V and 2 bases for J; bases not matched to a gene: 1. Germline CDR1 is LGHDT and CDR2 is YNNKEL (reference sequence). The CDR3 DNA reads TGTGCCAGCAGCCAAGAGGGGACAGGGGCCTACGAGCAGTACTTC. Its protein is CASSQEGTGAYEQYF.